The text below deals with one T cell receptor (beta chain). Its target is unknown. This sample is drawn from a study of cytomegalovirus exposure and HLA in healthy donors. Points from the study as a whole: The authors reported that TCR beta sequences could predict HLA-A and HLA-B alleles. These predictions were accurate for most subjects in the first cohort. One later analysis reportedly identified an Asian-associated ancestry cluster that showed fewer N-insertions than the approximately 710-donor mean. Most TCR sequences were seen very rarely across donors, but some public TCRs occurred in many.

The PCR was carried out with 60 Vbeta primers and 13 Jbeta primers. Here immunoSEQ multiplex PCR was the method, and the copy in TCRdb shows in-frame clones only, minus some. The sample consists of around 200,000 clones, about 81% of them appearing once. The CDR3 consists of 11 residues. Trimming removed 7 bases from V and 3 bases from J, with 7 bases in between. The V gene's germline CDR1 is MDHEN and CDR2 SYDVKM. This TCR was sampled from a woman aged 18 to 35 in good health and CMV-seronegative. This chain uses TRBV28 with TRBJ2-7; D remains unclear. The sample consisted of PBMCs. Written as DNA, the CDR3 is TGTGCCAGCACGTCCGTCTACGAGCAGTACTTC. This codes for CASTSVYEQYF.